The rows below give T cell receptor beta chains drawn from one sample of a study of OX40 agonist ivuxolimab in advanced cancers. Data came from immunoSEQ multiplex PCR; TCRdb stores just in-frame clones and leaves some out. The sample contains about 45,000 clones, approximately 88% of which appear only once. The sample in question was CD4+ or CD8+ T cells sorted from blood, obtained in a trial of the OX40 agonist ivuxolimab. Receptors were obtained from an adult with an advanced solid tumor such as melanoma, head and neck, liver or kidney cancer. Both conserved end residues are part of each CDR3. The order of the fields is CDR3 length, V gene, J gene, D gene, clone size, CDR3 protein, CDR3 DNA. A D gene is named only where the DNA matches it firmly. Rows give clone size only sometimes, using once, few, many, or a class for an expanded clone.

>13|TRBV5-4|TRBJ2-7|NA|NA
CASSLDTFGEQYF
TGTGCCAGCAGTTTAGACACCTTTGGGGAGCAGTACTTC
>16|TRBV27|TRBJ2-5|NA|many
CASSPPGITVQETQYF
TGTGCCAGCAGTCCCCCGGGGATAACTGTTCAAGAGACCCAGTACTTC
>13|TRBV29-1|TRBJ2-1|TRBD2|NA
CSVKTSGYNEQFF
TGCAGCGTAAAGACTAGCGGGTACAATGAGCAGTTCTTC
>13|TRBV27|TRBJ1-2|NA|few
CASSLRGNYGYTF
TGTGCCAGCAGTTTAAGGGGGAACTATGGCTACACCTTC
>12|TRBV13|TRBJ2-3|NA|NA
CASSFLADTQYF
TGTGCCAGCAGTTTCCTAGCGGATACGCAGTATTTT
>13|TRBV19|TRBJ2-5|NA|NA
CASSILLEETQYF
TGTGCCAGTAGTATACTCCTAGAAGAGACCCAGTACTTC
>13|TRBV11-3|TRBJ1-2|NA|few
CASSSWEVNGYTF
TGTGCCAGCAGCTCATGGGAGGTAAACGGCTACACCTTC
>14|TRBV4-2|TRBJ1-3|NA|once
CASSQDSGPNTIYF
TGTGCCAGCAGCCAAGACTCAGGGCCAAACACCATATATTTT
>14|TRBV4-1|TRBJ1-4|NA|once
CASSQVPGDEKLFF
TGCGCCAGCAGCCAAGTTCCAGGGGATGAAAAACTGTTTTTT
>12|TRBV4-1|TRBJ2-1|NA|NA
CASSPSGNEQFF
TGCGCCAGCAGCCCATCAGGCAATGAGCAGTTCTTC
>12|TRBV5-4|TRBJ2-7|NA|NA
CASSLDGYEQYF
TGTGCCAGCAGCTTGGATGGTTACGAGCAGTACTTC
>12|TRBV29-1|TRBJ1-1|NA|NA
CSVSTVNTEAFF
TGCAGCGTTTCAACAGTGAACACTGAAGCTTTCTTT
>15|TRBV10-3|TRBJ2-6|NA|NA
CAISDRGAGANVLTF
TGTGCCATCAGTGATAGAGGGGCTGGGGCCAACGTCCTGACTTTC
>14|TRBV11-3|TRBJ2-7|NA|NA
CASSLDIQGYEQYF
TGTGCCAGCAGCTTAGATATTCAGGGCTACGAGCAGTACTTC
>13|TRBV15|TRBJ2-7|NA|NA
CATVTTIGDEQYF
TGTGCCACCGTAACCACGATCGGGGACGAGCAGTACTTC
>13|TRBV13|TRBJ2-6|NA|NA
CASSSGGANVLTF
TGTGCCAGCAGCTCGGGGGGGGCCAACGTCCTGACTTTC
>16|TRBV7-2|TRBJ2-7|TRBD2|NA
CASSPKGWRGTYEQYF
TGTGCCAGCAGCCCTAAGGGTTGGCGGGGGACCTACGAGCAGTACTTC
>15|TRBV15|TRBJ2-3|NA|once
CATSHWRSSTDTQYF
TGTGCCACCAGCCATTGGAGATCTAGCACAGATACGCAGTATTTT
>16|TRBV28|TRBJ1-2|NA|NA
CASSFPMGEVLGGYTF
TGTGCCAGCAGTTTCCCCATGGGGGAAGTGCTCGGTGGCTACACCTTC
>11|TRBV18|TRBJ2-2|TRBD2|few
CATRLSGRLFF
TGTGCCACCAGACTTAGCGGGAGGCTGTTTTTT
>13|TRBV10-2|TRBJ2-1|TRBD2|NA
CASNSGRFIEQFF
TGCGCCAGCAATAGCGGGAGGTTCATTGAGCAGTTCTTC
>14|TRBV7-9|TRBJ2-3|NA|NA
CASSPRTVLDTQYF
TGTGCCAGCAGCCCCCGGACCGTACTGGATACGCAGTATTTT
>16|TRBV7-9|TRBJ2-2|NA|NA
CASSLEQGVYTGELFF
TGTGCCAGCAGCTTAGAACAGGGCGTCTACACCGGGGAGCTGTTTTTT
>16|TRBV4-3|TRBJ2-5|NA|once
CASSQDFGGAQETQYF
TGCGCCAGCAGCCAAGATTTCGGCGGGGCCCAAGAGACCCAGTACTTC
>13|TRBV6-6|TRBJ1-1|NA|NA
CASKRGQNTEAFF
TGTGCCAGCAAGAGGGGACAGAACACTGAAGCTTTCTTT
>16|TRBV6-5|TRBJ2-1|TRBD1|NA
CASSYRQGQTYNEQFF
TGTGCCAGCAGTTACCGACAGGGACAGACATACAATGAGCAGTTCTTC
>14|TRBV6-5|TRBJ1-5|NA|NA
CASMQFYSNQPQHF
TGTGCCAGCATGCAGTTTTATAGCAATCAGCCCCAGCATTTT
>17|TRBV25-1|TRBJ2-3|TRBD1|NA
CASSELLSGGHTDTQYF
TGTGCCAGCAGTGAACTGCTATCAGGGGGCCACACAGATACGCAGTATTTT
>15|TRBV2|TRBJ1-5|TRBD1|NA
CASSAVDRVGQPQHF
TGTGCCAGCAGTGCCGTAGACAGGGTAGGTCAGCCCCAGCATTTT
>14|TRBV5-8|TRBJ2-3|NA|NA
CASSLFGGMDTQYF
TGTGCCAGCAGCTTGTTTGGGGGAATGGATACGCAGTATTTT
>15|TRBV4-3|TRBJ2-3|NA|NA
CASSQERGYTDTQYF
TGCGCCAGCAGCCAAGAAAGGGGGTACACAGATACGCAGTATTTT